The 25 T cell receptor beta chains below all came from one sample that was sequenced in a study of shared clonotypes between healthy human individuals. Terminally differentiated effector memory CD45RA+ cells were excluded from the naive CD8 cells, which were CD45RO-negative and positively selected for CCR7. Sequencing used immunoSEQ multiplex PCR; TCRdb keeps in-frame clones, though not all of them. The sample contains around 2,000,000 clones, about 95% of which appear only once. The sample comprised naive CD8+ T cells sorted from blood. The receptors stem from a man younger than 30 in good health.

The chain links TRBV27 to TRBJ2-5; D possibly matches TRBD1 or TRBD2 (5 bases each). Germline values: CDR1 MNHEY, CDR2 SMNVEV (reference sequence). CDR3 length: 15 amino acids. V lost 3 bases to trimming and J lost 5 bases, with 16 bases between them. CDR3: CASSFQGPSLETQYF. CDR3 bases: TGTGCCAGCAGTTTCCAGGGCCCTAGCTTGGAGACCCAGTACTTC.

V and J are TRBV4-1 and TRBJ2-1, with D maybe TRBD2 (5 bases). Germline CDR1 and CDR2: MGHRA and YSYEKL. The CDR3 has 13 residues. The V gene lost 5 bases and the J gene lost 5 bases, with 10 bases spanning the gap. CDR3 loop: CASSNGIDNEQFF. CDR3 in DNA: TGCGCCAGCAGCAACGGGATTGACAATGAGCAGTTCTTC.

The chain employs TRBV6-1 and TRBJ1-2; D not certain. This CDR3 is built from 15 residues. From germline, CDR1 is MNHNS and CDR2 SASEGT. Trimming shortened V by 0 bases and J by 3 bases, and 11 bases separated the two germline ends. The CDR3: CASSEAREIDYGYTF. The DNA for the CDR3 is TGTGCCAGCAGTGAAGCGAGAGAGATAGACTATGGCTACACCTTC.

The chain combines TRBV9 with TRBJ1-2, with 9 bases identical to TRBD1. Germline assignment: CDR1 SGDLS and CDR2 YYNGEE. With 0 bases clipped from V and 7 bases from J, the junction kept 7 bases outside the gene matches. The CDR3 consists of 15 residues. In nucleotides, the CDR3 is TGTGCCAGCAGCGTAGCCGGGACAGGGTTTACTGGCTACACCTTC. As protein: CASSVAGTGFTGYTF.

In DNA, the CDR3 is TGTGCCAGCAGCTTAGATCTTGCTAGCGGGGGGAGCTACGAGCAGTACTTC. This codes for CASSLDLASGGSYEQYF. The V gene is TRBV11-2, the J gene TRBJ2-7, with TRBD2 identical over 11 bases. CDR3 size: 17 residues. The germline V gene has CDR1 SGHAT and CDR2 FQNNGV. V gave up 0 bases and J gave up 3 bases; unmatched junction bases: 7. The full variable domain, with the rest looked up from reference TRBV11-2 and TRBJ2-7, is EAGVAQSPRYKIIEKRQSVAFWCNPISGHATLYWYQQILGQGPKLLIQFQNNGVVDDSQLPKDRFSAERLKGVDSTLKIQPAKLEDSAVYLCASSLDLASGGSYEQYFGPGTRLTVT.

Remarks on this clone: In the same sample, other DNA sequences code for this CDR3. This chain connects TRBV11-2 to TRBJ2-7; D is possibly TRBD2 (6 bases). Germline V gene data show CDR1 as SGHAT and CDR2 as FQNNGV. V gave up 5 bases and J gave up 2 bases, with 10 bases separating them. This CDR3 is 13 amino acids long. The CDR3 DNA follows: TGTGCCAGCAGCCCCGGGACTCCCTACGAGCAGTACTTC. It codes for CASSPGTPYEQYF.

The CDR3 sequence: CASSSPGGGRAFDEQFF. CDR3 nucleotides: TGTGCCAGCAGCTCGCCGGGCGGCGGGAGGGCCTTCGATGAGCAGTTCTTC. The gene calls are TRBV5-4 and TRBJ2-1; the match to TRBD2 covers 9 bases. The CDR3 is 17 residues long. After removal of 3 bases from V and 8 bases from J, the junction contained 15 bases not matched to a gene. Germline CDR1 SGHNT, CDR2 YYREEE (reference sequence).

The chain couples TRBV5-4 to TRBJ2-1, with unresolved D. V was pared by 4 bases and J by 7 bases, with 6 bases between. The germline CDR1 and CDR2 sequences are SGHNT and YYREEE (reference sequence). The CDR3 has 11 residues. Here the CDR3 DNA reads TGTGCCAGCAGCCGAGCTAATGAGCAGTTCTTC. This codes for CASSRANEQFF.

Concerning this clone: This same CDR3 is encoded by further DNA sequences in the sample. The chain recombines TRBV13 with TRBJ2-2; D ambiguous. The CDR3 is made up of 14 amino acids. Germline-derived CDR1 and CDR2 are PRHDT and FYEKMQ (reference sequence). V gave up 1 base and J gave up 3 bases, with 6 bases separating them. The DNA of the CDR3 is TGTGCCAGCAGCTTAGTTAGGGACACCGGGGAGCTGTTTTTT. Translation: CASSLVRDTGELFF. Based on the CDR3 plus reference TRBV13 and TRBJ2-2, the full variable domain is AAGVIQSPRHLIKEKRETATLKCYPIPRHDTVYWYQQGPGQDPQFLISFYEKMQSDKGSIPDRFSAQQFSDYHSELNMSSLELGDSALYFCASSLVRDTGELFFGEGSRLTVL.

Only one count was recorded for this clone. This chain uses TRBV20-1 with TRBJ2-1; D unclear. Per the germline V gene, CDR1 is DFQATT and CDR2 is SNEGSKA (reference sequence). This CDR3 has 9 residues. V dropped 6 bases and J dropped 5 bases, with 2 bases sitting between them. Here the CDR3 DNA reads TGCAGTGCCGACAATGAGCAGTTCTTC. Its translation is CSADNEQFF.

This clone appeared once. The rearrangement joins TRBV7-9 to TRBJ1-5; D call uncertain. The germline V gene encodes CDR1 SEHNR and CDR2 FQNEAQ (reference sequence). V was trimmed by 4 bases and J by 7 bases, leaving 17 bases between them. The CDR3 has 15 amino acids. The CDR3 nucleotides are TGTGCCAGCAGCTCCCGGGCCTCGGGCCCCCAGCCCCAGCATTTT. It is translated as CASSSRASGPQPQHF. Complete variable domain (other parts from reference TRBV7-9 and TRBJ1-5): DTGVSQNPRHKITKRGQNVTFRCDPISEHNRLYWYRQTLGQGPEFLTYFQNEAQLEKSRLLSDRFSAERPKGSFSTLEIQRTEQGDSAMYLCASSSRASGPQPQHFGDGTRLSIL.

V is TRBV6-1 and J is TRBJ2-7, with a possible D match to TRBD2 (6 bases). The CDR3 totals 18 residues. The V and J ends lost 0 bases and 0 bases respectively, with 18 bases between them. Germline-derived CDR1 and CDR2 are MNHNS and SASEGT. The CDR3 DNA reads TGTGCCAGCAGTGAAGCGCTAGATTGGGGCGGGGACTCCTACGAGCAGTACTTC. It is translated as CASSEALDWGGDSYEQYF.

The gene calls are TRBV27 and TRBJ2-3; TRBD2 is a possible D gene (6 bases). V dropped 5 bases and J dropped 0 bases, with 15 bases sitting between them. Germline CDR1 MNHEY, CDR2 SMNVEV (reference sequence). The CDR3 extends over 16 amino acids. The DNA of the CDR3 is TGTGCCAGCAGTCCGGGAATAGCGGCGAGCACAGATACGCAGTATTTT. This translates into CASSPGIAASTDTQYF.

This chain's CDR3 is CASSYGTVSYEQYF. DNA of the CDR3: TGTGCCAGCAGCTACGGGACGGTCTCCTACGAGCAGTACTTC. The chain recombines TRBV7-9 with TRBJ2-7; either TRBD1 or TRBD2 may fit D (5 bases each). Looked up from germline, CDR1 is SEHNR and CDR2 is FQNEAQ (reference sequence). V dropped 4 bases and J dropped 0 bases, with 10 bases sitting between them. The CDR3 is 14 residues long.

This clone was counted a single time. The CDR3 region is CASSRIPGLASTDTQYF. The CDR3 DNA reads TGCGCCAGCAGCCGGATACCGGGACTAGCTTCTACAGATACGCAGTATTTT. The J gene is TRBJ2-3, the V gene TRBV4-1; the match to TRBD2 covers 9 bases. CDR3 length equals 17 residues. With V trimmed by 4 bases and J by 3 bases, 11 bases remained unmatched. Per germline, CDR1 MGHRA and CDR2 YSYEKL.

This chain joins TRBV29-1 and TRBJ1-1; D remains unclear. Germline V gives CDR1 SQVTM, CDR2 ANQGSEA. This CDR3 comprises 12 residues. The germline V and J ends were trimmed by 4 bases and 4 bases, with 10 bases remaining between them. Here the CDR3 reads CSVVPFGTEAFF. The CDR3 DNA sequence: TGCAGCGTTGTTCCCTTTGGCACTGAAGCTTTCTTT. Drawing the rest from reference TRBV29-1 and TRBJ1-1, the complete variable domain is SAVISQKPSRDICQRGTSLTIQCQVDSQVTMMFWYRQQPGQSLTLIATANQGSEATYESGFVIDKFPISRPNLTFSTLTVSNMSPEDSSIYLCSVVPFGTEAFFGQGTRLTVV.

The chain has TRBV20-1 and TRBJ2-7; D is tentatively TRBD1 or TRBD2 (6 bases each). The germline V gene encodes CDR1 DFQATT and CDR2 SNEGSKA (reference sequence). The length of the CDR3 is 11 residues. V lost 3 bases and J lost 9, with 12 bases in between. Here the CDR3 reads CSARLQGGQYF. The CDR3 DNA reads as TGCAGTGCTAGGCTACAGGGAGGGCAGTACTTC.

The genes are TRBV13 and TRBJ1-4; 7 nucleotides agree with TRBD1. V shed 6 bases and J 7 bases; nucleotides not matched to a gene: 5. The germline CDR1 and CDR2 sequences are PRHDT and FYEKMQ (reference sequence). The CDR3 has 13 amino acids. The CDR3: CASRQGLAEKLFF. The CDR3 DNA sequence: TGTGCCAGCAGACAGGGGTTGGCTGAAAAACTGTTTTTT.

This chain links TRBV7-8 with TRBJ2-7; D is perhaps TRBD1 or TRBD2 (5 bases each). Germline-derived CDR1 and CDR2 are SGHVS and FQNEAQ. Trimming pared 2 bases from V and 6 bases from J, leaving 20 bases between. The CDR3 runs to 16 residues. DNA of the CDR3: TGTGCCAGCAGCTTAACCGGGACGAGTTTTTCGAGCGAGCAGTACTTC. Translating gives CASSLTGTSFSSEQYF.

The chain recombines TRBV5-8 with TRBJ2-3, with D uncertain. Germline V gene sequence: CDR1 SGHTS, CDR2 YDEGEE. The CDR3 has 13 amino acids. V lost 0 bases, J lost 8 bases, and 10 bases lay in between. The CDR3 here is CASSLAPVGTQYF. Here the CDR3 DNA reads TGTGCCAGCAGCTTGGCACCGGTAGGTACGCAGTATTTT.

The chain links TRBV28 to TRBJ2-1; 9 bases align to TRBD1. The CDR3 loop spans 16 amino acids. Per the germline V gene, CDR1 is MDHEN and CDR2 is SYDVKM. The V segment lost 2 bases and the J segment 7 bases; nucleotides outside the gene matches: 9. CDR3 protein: CASSLNGQGLDNEQFF. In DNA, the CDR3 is TGTGCCAGCAGTTTAAATGGACAGGGGCTCGATAATGAGCAGTTCTTC.

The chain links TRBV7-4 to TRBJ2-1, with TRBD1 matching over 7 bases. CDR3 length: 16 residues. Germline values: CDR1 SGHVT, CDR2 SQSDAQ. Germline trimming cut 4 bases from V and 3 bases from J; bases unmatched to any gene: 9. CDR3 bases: TGTGCCAGCAGCTCACTCTTCCGGGACAGCTACAATGAGCAGTTCTTC. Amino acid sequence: CASSSLFRDSYNEQFF.

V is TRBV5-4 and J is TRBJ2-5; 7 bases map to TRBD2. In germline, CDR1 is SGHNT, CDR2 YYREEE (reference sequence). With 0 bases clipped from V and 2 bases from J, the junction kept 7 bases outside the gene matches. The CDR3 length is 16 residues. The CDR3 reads CASSLGRGGQQETQYF. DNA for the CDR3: TGTGCCAGCAGCTTGGGGCGCGGGGGTCAACAAGAGACCCAGTACTTC.

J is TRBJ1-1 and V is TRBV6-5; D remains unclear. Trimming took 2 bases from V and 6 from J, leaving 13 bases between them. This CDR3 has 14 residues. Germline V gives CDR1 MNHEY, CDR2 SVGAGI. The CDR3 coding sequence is TGTGCCAGCAGTTACGGTTTGAGCGGCGCTGAAGCTTTCTTT. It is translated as CASSYGLSGAEAFF.

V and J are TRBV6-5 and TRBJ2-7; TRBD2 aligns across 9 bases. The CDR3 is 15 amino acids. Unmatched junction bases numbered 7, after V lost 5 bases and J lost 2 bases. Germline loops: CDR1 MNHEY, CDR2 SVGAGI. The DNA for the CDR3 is TGTGCCAGCAGTCCATTCCTAGCGGGAACCTACGAGCAGTACTTC. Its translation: CASSPFLAGTYEQYF.